This T cell receptor (beta chain) was sequenced for a study of T-cell memory formation after mild COVID-19. Study-level background: The two donors had largely donor-specific TCR clusters. General study findings and limits: Several responding clones turned up in pre-infection memory, indicating that cross-reactive memory may have taken part.

This clonotype occurred a few times. As yet, its antigen is unknown. Each CDR3 protein gets one entry after TCRdb re-called the 5' RACE reads with MiXCR. Of 280,000 or so distinct CDR3 sequences in the sample, under 8.5% were seen once. This CDR3 region has 13 residues. Trimming took 5 bases from V and 8 from J, leaving 14 bases between them. CDR1 SNHLY and CDR2 FYNNEI come from the germline V gene. This clonotype originated in a young man who had mild COVID-19 (a few samples of this study predate the infection). Cell type and time point are not known. The sequencing sample was made of PBMCs or a T cell subset sorted from them (not recorded which). V and J are TRBV2 and TRBJ2-3, with unresolved D. The CDR3 DNA sequence: TGTGCCAGCAGTCTCCAACCCCAGAGTACGCAGTATTTT. Its translation is CASSLQPQSTQYF.